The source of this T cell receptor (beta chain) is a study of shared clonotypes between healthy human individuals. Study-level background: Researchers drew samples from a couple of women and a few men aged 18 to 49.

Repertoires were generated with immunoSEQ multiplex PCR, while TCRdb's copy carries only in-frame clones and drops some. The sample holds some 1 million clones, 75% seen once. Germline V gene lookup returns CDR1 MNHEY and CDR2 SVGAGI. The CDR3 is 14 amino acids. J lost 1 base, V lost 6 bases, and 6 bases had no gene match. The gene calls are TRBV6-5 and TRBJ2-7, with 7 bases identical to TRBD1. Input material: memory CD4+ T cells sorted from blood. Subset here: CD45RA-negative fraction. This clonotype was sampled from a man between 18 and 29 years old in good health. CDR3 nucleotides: TGTGCCAGCAGGATCTGGACAGGTTCCTACGAGCAGTACTTC. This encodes CASRIWTGSYEQYF.